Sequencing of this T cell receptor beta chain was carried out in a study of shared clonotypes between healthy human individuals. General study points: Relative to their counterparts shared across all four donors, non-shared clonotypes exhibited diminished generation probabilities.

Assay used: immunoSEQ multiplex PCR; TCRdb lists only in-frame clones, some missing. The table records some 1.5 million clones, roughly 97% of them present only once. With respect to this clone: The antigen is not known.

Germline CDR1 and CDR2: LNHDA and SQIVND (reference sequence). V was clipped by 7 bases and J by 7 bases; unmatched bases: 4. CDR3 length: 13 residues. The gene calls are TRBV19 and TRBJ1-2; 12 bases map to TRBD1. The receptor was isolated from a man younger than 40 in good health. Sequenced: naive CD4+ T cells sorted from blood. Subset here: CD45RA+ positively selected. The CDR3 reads CASTRDRGPGYTF. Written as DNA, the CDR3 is TGTGCCAGTACCCGGGACAGGGGGCCTGGCTACACCTTC.